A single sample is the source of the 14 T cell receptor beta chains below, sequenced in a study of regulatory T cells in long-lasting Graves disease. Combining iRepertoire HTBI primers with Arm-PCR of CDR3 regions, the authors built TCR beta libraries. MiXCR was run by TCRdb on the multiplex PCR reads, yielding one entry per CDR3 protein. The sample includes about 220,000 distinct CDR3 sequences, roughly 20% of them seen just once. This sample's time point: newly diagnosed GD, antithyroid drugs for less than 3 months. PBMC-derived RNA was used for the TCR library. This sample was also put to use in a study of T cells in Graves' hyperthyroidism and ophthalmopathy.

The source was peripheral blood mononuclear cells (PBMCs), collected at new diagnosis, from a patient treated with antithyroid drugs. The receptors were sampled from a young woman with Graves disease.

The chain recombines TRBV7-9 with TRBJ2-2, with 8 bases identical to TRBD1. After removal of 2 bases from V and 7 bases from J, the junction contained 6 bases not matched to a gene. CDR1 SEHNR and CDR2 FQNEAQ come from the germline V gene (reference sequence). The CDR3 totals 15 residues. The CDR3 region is CASSLLAGGFGELFF. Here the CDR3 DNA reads TGTGCCAGCAGCTTATTAGCAGGGGGCTTCGGGGAGCTGTTTTTT.

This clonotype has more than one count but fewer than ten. The CDR3 nucleotides read TGTGCCAGCAGTCGTACAGCGGGCTATGGCTACACCTTC. Translation gives CASSRTAGYGYTF. The chain is built from TRBV6-4 and TRBJ1-2; D not certain. The V end lost 5 bases, the J end lost 4 bases, and 11 bases lay between the germline ends. This CDR3 comprises 13 residues. Germline V gene sequence: CDR1 MRHNA, CDR2 SNTAGT.

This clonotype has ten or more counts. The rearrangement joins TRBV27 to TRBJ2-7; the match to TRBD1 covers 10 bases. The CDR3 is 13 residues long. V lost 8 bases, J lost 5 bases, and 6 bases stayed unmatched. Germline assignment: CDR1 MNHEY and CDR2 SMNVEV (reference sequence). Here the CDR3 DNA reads TGTGCCAGCTACGGGACAGGGGTCCACGAGCAGTACTTC. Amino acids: CASYGTGVHEQYF.

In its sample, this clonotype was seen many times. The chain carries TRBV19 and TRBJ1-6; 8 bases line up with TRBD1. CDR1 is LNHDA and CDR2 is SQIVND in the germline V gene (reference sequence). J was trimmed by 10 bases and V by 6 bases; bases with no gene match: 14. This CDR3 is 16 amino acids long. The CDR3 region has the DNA TGTGCCAGTAGATGGGGACAGGCCCGACTGGAGTCACCCCTCCACTTT. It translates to CASRWGQARLESPLHF. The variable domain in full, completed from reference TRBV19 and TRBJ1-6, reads DGGITQSPKYLFRKEGQNVTLSCEQNLNHDAMYWYRQDPGQGLRLIYYSQIVNDFQKGDIAEGYSVSREKKESFPLTVTSAQKNPTAFYLCASRWGQARLESPLHFGNGTRLTVT.

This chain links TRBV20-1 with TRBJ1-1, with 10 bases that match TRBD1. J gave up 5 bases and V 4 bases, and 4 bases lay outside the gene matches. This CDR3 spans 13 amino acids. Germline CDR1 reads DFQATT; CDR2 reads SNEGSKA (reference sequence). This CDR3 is CSAISDRGTEAFF. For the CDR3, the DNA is TGCAGTGCTATTTCGGACAGGGGGACTGAAGCTTTCTTT.

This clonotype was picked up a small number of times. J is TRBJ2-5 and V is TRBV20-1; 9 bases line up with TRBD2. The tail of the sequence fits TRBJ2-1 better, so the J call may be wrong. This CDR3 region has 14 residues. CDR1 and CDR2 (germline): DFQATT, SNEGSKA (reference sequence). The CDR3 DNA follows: TGCAGTGCTAGTGTTAGCGGGGGATACAATGAGCAGTTCTTC. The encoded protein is CSASVSGGYNEQFF.

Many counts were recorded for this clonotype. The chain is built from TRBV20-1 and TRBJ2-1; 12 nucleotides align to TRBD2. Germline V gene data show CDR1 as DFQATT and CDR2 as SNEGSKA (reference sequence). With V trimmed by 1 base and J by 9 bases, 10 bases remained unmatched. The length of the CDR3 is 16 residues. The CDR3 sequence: CSARVSTSGGRSEQFF. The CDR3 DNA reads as TGCAGTGCTAGAGTCAGCACTAGCGGGGGGCGGAGTGAGCAGTTCTTC.

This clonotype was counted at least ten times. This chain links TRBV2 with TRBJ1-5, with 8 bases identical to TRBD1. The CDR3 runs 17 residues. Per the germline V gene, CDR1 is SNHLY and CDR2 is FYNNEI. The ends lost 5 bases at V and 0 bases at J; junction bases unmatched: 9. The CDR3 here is CASSKTGAGYSNQPQHF. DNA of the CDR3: TGTGCCAGCAGTAAGACAGGGGCCGGGTATAGCAATCAGCCCCAGCATTTT.

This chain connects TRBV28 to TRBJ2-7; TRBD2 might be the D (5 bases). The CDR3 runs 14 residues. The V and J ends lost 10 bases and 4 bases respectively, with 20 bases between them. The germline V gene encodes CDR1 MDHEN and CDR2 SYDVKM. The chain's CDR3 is CAISGSRKRYEQYF. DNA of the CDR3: TGTGCCATCTCGGGGTCACGTAAGCGATACGAGCAGTACTTC.

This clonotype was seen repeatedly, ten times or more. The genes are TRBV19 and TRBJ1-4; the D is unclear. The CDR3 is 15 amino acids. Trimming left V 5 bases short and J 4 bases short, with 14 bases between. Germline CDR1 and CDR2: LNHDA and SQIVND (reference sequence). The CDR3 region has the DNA TGTGCCAGTAGTCTCTCGAGTGGGCTTAATGAAAAACTGTTTTTT. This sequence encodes CASSLSSGLNEKLFF.

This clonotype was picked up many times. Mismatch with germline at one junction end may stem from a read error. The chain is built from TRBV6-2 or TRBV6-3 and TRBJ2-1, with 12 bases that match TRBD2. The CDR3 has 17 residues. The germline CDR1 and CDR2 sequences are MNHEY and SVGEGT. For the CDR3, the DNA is TGTGCCGGCAGTCTTAGACTAGCGGGAGATCTAGACAATGAGCAGTTCTTC. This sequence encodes CAGSLRLAGDLDNEQFF.

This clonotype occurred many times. The CDR3 sequence is CASSSGTSGSWSEQFF. In nucleotides, the CDR3 is TGTGCCAGCAGTTCAGGGACTAGCGGGAGTTGGTCTGAGCAGTTCTTC. V is TRBV5-6 and J is TRBJ2-1; 14 nucleotides align to TRBD2. The J segment lost 9 bases and the V segment lost 5 bases, leaving 10 bases of the junction unmatched. Germline lookup yields CDR1 SGHDT and CDR2 YYEEEE. The CDR3 runs 16 residues.

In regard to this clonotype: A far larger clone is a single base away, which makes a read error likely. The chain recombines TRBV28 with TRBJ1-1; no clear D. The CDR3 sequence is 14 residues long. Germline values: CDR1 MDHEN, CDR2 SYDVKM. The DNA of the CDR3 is TGTGCCACCAGTGAGCCCGTGGATAACACTGAAGCTTTCTTT. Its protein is CATSEPVDNTEAFF.

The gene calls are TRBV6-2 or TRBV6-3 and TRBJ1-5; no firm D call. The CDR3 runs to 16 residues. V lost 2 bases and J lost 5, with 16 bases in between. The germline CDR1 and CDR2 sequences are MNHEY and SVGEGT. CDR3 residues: CASSYNPTQADQPQHF. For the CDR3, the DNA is TGTGCCAGCAGTTACAATCCGACGCAGGCCGATCAGCCCCAGCATTTT.